One and the same sample provided the 23 T cell receptor beta chains below, sequenced in a study of blood T cell repertoires in COVID-19. Data came from immunoSEQ multiplex PCR; TCRdb stores just in-frame clones and leaves some out. The table lists 95,000 to 150,000 clones, 85% to 90% of them singletons, with more than 2% in the top ten. Input material: peripheral blood. The receptors were sampled from a woman aged 45 to 65 with acute or convalescent COVID-19.

The J gene is TRBJ2-2, the V gene TRBV5-1, with TRBD1 matching over 9 bases. The CDR3 is 19 amino acids. The germline V gene has CDR1 SGHRS and CDR2 YFSETQ. V shed 4 bases and J 5 bases; nucleotides not matched to a gene: 18. In nucleotides, the CDR3 is TGCGCCAGCAGCCCTGGAGGAGGGACAGGGTCCAGTCGGACCGGGGAGCTGTTTTTT. Translating gives CASSPGGGTGSSRTGELFF.

This rearrangement joins TRBV24-1 to TRBJ1-1, with unresolved D. Germline CDR1 and CDR2: KGHDR and SFDVKD. The CDR3 spans 13 residues. The V gene lost 4 bases and the J gene lost 0 bases, with 5 bases spanning the gap. This chain's CDR3 is CATSDRMNTEAFF. The CDR3 bases are TGTGCCACCAGTGACAGAATGAACACTGAAGCTTTCTTT.

The chain combines TRBV12-5 with TRBJ1-5; D might be TRBD1 (6 bases). Germline V gives CDR1 LGHNT, CDR2 FRNRAP. Trimming left V 6 bases short and J 12 bases short, with 24 bases between. The CDR3 runs 15 residues. The CDR3 region is CASGRGGPNRMGQHF. In nucleotides, the CDR3 is TGTGCTAGTGGCCGGGGGGGGCCTAACCGAATGGGCCAGCATTTT.

The chain carries TRBV4-2 and TRBJ2-7, with TRBD2 matching 7 bases. Germline assignment: CDR1 LGHNA and CDR2 YNFKEQ. V dropped 0 bases and J dropped 6; count of bases not matched to a gene: 8. This CDR3 is built from 15 residues. DNA of the CDR3: TGTGCCAGCAGCCAAGAACGACTAGCAATTGGCGAGCAGTACTTC. Encoded protein: CASSQERLAIGEQYF.

This clone was picked up a small number of times. The chain recombines TRBV3-1 (or the pseudogene TRBV3-2) with TRBJ1-2; maybe TRBD1 (6 bases). Germline V lookup: CDR1 LGHDT, CDR2 YNNKEL (reference sequence). Between the trimmed V and J ends, which lost 0 bases and 8 bases, there was a span of 13 bases. CDR3 length: 14 residues. CDR3 in DNA: TGTGCCAGCAGCCAAGATCTTACAGGGCTGGGCTACACCTTC. As protein: CASSQDLTGLGYTF.

V usage is TRBV5-6 and J usage is TRBJ2-5; 13 bases are a match to TRBD2. Germline loops: CDR1 SGHDT, CDR2 YYEEEE. The CDR3 is 15 amino acids. V lost 4 bases, J lost 2 bases, and 2 bases stayed unmatched. The CDR3 spells CASSGTSGDQETQYF. Here the CDR3 DNA reads TGTGCCAGCAGCGGGACTAGCGGGGATCAAGAGACCCAGTACTTC.

J is TRBJ1-1 and V is TRBV27; the match to TRBD1 covers 8 bases. This CDR3 has 13 residues. V was pared by 5 bases and J by 4 bases, with 3 bases of the junction left unmatched. Germline values: CDR1 MNHEY, CDR2 SMNVEV (reference sequence). DNA for the CDR3: TGTGCCAGCAGTCGAACAGGGGGCACTGAAGCTTTCTTT. The encoded protein is CASSRTGGTEAFF.

The chain has TRBV6-5 and TRBJ2-7; D is possibly TRBD2 (6 bases). CDR3 length: 15 amino acids. The germline V gene encodes CDR1 MNHEY and CDR2 SVGAGI. With 4 bases removed from V and 3 bases from J, the gap between germline ends came to 16 bases. CDR3 coding DNA: TGTGCCAGCAGTTCCCGTCCCCTAGCGATCTACGAGCAGTACTTC. Translated, it gives CASSSRPLAIYEQYF.

This chain connects TRBV16 to TRBJ2-7; no reliable D call. V lost 0 bases to trimming and J lost 2 bases, with 8 bases between them. This CDR3 spans 14 amino acids. CDR1 KGHSY and CDR2 FQNENV come from the germline V gene. The CDR3 here is CASSQSHNTYEQYF. The CDR3 region has the DNA TGTGCCAGCAGCCAATCCCACAATACCTACGAGCAGTACTTC.

This chain uses TRBV27 with TRBJ2-1; 10 bases are a match to TRBD2. CDR1 MNHEY and CDR2 SMNVEV come from the germline V gene (reference sequence). J gave up 4 bases and V 4 bases, and 4 bases lay outside the gene matches. The CDR3 contains 15 residues. The DNA for the CDR3 is TGTGCCAGCAGTTGGCTAGCGGGGGTGTACAATGAGCAGTTCTTC. Protein product: CASSWLAGVYNEQFF.

V and J are TRBV10-3 and TRBJ2-7; D gene unclear. The CDR3 runs 14 residues. Germline CDR1 ENHRY, CDR2 SYGVKD. The V and J ends lost 0 bases and 3 bases respectively, with 9 bases between them. The CDR3 protein is CAISESGGNYEQYF. For the CDR3, the DNA is TGTGCCATCAGTGAGTCCGGCGGAAACTACGAGCAGTACTTC.

The gene calls are TRBV6-2 or TRBV6-3 and TRBJ1-6; D uncertain. The V end was cut by 0 bases, the J end by 10 bases, with 16 bases between. CDR3 size: 16 residues. Germline loops: CDR1 MNHEY, CDR2 SVGEGT. This CDR3 reads CASSYSRAFSTSPLHF. In DNA, the CDR3 is TGTGCCAGCAGTTACTCGCGGGCATTTTCGACCTCACCCCTCCACTTT.

This clone was recorded once. The chain joins TRBV6-6 to TRBJ2-1, with a weak D call TRBD2 (6 bases). Germline V lookup: CDR1 MNHNY, CDR2 SVGAGI (reference sequence). CDR3 size: 16 residues. V lost 4 bases and J 1 base, leaving 14 bases between the germline ends. CDR3 loop: CASSSAGTASYNEQFF. CDR3 nucleotide sequence: TGTGCCAGCAGTTCTGCCGGGACTGCATCCTACAATGAGCAGTTCTTC.

The chain links TRBV12-5 to TRBJ2-1, with TRBD2 matching over 8 bases. Germline lookup yields CDR1 LGHNT and CDR2 FRNRAP. J gave up 9 bases and V 2 bases, and 9 bases lay outside the gene matches. The CDR3 sequence is 15 residues long. The CDR3: CASGLYSGGPSEQFF. Written as DNA, the CDR3 is TGTGCTAGTGGTTTGTATTCGGGGGGGCCAAGTGAGCAGTTCTTC.

The genes are TRBV14 and TRBJ2-3; D perhaps matches TRBD1 (5 bases). Germline V gene lookup returns CDR1 SGHDN and CDR2 FVKESK. V was pared by 1 base and J by 1 base, with 9 bases between. The CDR3 spans 15 residues. The CDR3 nucleotides are TGTGCCAGCAGCCAAGGCTTAGGGGGCACAGATACGCAGTATTTT. Protein product: CASSQGLGGTDTQYF.

The V and J genes are TRBV24-1 and TRBJ1-2; 8 nucleotides line up with TRBD1. Per germline, CDR1 KGHDR and CDR2 SFDVKD. The J segment lost 8 bases and the V segment lost 8 bases, leaving 12 bases of the junction unmatched. The CDR3 sequence is 14 residues long. CDR3 nucleotide sequence: TGTGCCACCACCCAGGGGCAGGGGGCAAGGGGCTACACCTTC. Its translation: CATTQGQGARGYTF.

V and J are TRBV11-2 and TRBJ2-3; 14 bases line up with TRBD2. The CDR3 has 15 residues. J gave up 8 bases and V 3 bases, and 4 bases lay outside the gene matches. Germline V gene sequence: CDR1 SGHAT, CDR2 FQNNGV. For the CDR3, the DNA is TGTGCCAGCAGCTTCTTCGGACTAGCGGGGGGTACGCAGTATTTT. This encodes CASSFFGLAGGTQYF.

The J gene is TRBJ2-3, the V gene TRBV5-1; the match to TRBD2 covers 7 bases. The trim removed 4 bases at V and 0 bases at J, leaving 11 bases unmatched. This CDR3 is 17 amino acids long. Looked up from germline, CDR1 is SGHRS and CDR2 is YFSETQ. CDR3 region: CASSLKWSGASTDTQYF. The CDR3 bases are TGCGCCAGCAGCCTAAAGTGGAGCGGGGCTAGCACAGATACGCAGTATTTT.

The chain uses TRBV6-2 or TRBV6-3 and TRBJ2-5, with 11 bases fitting TRBD2. The germline gives CDR1 MNHEY, CDR2 SVGEGT. With V trimmed by 5 bases and J by 4 bases, 3 bases remained unmatched. The CDR3 loop spans 14 amino acids. The chain's CDR3 is CASSRTSGRETQYF. The CDR3 bases are TGTGCCAGCAGTAGGACTAGCGGGCGAGAGACCCAGTACTTC.

The genes are TRBV18 and TRBJ2-1, with TRBD2 matching 8 bases. V was pared by 6 bases and J by 6 bases, with 7 bases of the junction left unmatched. The germline gives CDR1 KGHSH, CDR2 LQKENI. The CDR3 length is 14 residues. CDR3 residues: CASSPTSGGNEQFF. The CDR3 DNA sequence: TGTGCCAGCTCCCCTACTAGCGGTGGCAATGAGCAGTTCTTC.

The chain employs TRBV6-5 and TRBJ2-1; TRBD2 aligns across 8 bases. Germline assignment: CDR1 MNHEY and CDR2 SVGAGI. Trimming removed 4 bases from V and 8 bases from J; junction bases left unmatched: 10. This CDR3 spans 15 amino acids. CDR3 bases: TGTGCCAGCAGTTCGCCAGCGGGAGAGGGTCATGAGCAGTTCTTC. Translating gives CASSSPAGEGHEQFF.

This chain joins TRBV10-3 and TRBJ1-2, with 12 bases fitting TRBD1. J was trimmed by 3 bases and V by 1 base; bases with no gene match: 9. Germline V gives CDR1 ENHRY, CDR2 SYGVKD. CDR3 length: 18 residues. The CDR3 region has the DNA TGTGCCATCAGTGAGTTCCCCGGGACAGGGGGCGCTTACTATGGCTACACCTTC. Protein: CAISEFPGTGGAYYGYTF.

The V and J genes are TRBV6-5 and TRBJ1-6; no clear D gene. Germline CDR1 is MNHEY and CDR2 is SVGAGI. The CDR3 has 13 amino acids. V was trimmed by 2 bases and J by 7 bases, leaving 6 bases between them. CDR3 coding DNA: TGTGCCAGCAGTTACAATACAAATTCACCCCTCCACTTT. It is translated as CASSYNTNSPLHF.